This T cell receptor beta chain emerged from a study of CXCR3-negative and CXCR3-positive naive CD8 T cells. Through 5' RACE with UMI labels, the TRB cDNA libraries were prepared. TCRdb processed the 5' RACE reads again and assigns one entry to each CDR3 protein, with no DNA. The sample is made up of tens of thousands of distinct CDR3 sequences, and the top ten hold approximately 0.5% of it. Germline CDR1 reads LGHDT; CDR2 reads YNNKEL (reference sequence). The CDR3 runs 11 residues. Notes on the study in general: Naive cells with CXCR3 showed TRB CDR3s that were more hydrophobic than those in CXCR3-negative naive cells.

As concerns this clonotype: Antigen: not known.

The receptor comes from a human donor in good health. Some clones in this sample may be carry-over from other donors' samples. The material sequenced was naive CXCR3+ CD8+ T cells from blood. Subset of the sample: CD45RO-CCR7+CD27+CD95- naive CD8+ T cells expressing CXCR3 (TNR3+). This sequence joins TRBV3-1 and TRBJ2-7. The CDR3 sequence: CASSQEFEQYF.